The 13 T cell receptor beta chains below were found in one sample sequenced in a study of blood T cell repertoires in COVID-19. Produced via immunoSEQ multiplex PCR; TCRdb's table is partial and in-frame only. This sample has about 150,000 clones, with about 85% found just once. The sample comprised peripheral blood. All receptors come from a woman in her 70s with acute or convalescent COVID-19.

The V and J genes are TRBV27 and TRBJ2-2; the D gene is possibly TRBD1 (5 bases). Per germline, CDR1 MNHEY and CDR2 SMNVEV (reference sequence). The CDR3 length is 17 residues. V shed 6 bases and J shed 0 bases, with 17 bases lying between them. In DNA, the CDR3 is TGTGCCAGCAGACATGGACAAGTCGTTGCGAACACCGGGGAGCTGTTTTTT. Its translation is CASRHGQVVANTGELFF.

This clone was counted a single time. This chain joins TRBV18 and TRBJ1-3, with 9 bases matching TRBD1. Per germline, CDR1 KGHSH and CDR2 LQKENI. The CDR3 loop spans 17 amino acids. J gave up 0 bases and V 2 bases, and 5 bases lay outside the gene matches. The CDR3 DNA reads as TGTGCCAGCTCACCAGGAGGGACAGGGAGCTCTGGAAACACCATATATTTT. Translation: CASSPGGTGSSGNTIYF.

This chain connects TRBV12-3 or TRBV12-4 to TRBJ1-1; D call uncertain. The CDR3 is 13 residues long. V lost 5 bases and J lost 0, with 7 bases in between. The CDR3 coding sequence is TGTGCCAGCAGTCCACAGTTGAACACTGAAGCTTTCTTT. The encoded protein is CASSPQLNTEAFF.

The V gene is TRBV10-2, the J gene TRBJ1-2; no definite D call. The ends were cut back, 8 bases at V and 2 bases at J, with 9 bases in the middle. Germline loops: CDR1 WSHSY, CDR2 SAAADI. CDR3 length equals 12 residues. CDR3: CASLQTNYGYTF. As DNA, the CDR3 is TGCGCCAGCCTACAGACGAACTATGGCTACACCTTC.

CDR3 in DNA: TGTGCCAGCGGCAGGACAGGGTACACCGGGGAGCTGTTTTTT. Its translation is CASGRTGYTGELFF. The chain links TRBV6-4 to TRBJ2-2, with TRBD1 matching over 8 bases. CDR3 length: 14 amino acids. V lost 8 bases and J lost 3; bases outside the gene matches: 5. Germline CDR1 MRHNA, CDR2 SNTAGT.

The table lists this clone with a count of one. The chain couples TRBV5-1 to TRBJ1-2; TRBD1 is a possible D gene (6 bases). Germline CDR1 SGHRS, CDR2 YFSETQ. V lost 1 base and J 0 bases, leaving 22 bases between the germline ends. This CDR3 region has 19 residues. The CDR3 nucleotides read TGCGCCAGCAGCTTGAGGGGCGTGCGTACGGACAGCTCTAACTATGGCTACACCTTC. The encoded protein is CASSLRGVRTDSSNYGYTF.

The chain couples TRBV27 to TRBJ1-2; D remains unclear. V lost 6 bases and J lost 8, with 16 bases in between. Germline CDR1 MNHEY, CDR2 SMNVEV (reference sequence). The CDR3 runs to 13 residues. In DNA form, the CDR3 reads TGTGCCAGCAGGGACCGACCCGCGGGAGGCTACACCTTC. Its protein product is CASRDRPAGGYTF.

The chain is built from TRBV7-8 and TRBJ1-1, with TRBD1 identical over 7 bases. V was pared by 5 bases and J by 6 bases, with 6 bases of the junction left unmatched. This CDR3 has 13 residues. Germline V gene data show CDR1 as SGHVS and CDR2 as FQNEAQ. CDR3 coding DNA: TGTGCCAGCAGCCTAGGGGGCCAACCTGAAGCTTTCTTT. The encoded protein is CASSLGGQPEAFF.

V usage is TRBV3-1 (or the pseudogene TRBV3-2) and J usage is TRBJ2-4; no reliable D call. This CDR3 region has 17 residues. Germline V gene sequence: CDR1 LGHDT, CDR2 YNNKEL (reference sequence). Between the trimmed V and J ends, which lost 1 base and 0 bases, there was a span of 13 bases. The CDR3 region is CASSQADISVAKNIQYF. In DNA form, the CDR3 reads TGTGCCAGCAGCCAAGCCGACATCTCTGTAGCCAAAAACATTCAGTACTTC.

This clone was seen once. V gene TRBV18 combines with J gene TRBJ2-3; tentative D call: TRBD1 (6 bases). This CDR3 comprises 13 residues. Trimming shortened V by 8 bases and J by 0 bases, and 9 bases separated the two germline ends. Germline CDR1 KGHSH, CDR2 LQKENI. The CDR3 protein is CASGQQSTDTQYF. As DNA, the CDR3 is TGTGCCAGCGGACAGCAAAGCACAGATACGCAGTATTTT.

The V gene is TRBV6-5, the J gene TRBJ1-5; no definite D call. This CDR3 region has 15 residues. CDR1 is MNHEY, CDR2 SVGAGI, per germline. V was clipped by 0 bases and J by 4 bases, with 10 bases between them. The DNA for the CDR3 is TGTGCCAGCAGTTACTCGCCTCTCCGGAATCAGCCCCAGCATTTT. It is translated as CASSYSPLRNQPQHF.

The V and J genes are TRBV24-1 and TRBJ1-5; 9 nucleotides match TRBD1. Germline V gives CDR1 KGHDR, CDR2 SFDVKD. Unmatched junction bases numbered 6, after V lost 3 bases and J lost 10 bases. The CDR3 length is 14 residues. CDR3: CATSDNRDRAPQHF. The CDR3 DNA reads as TGTGCCACCAGTGATAACCGGGACAGGGCTCCCCAGCATTTT.

The chain is built from TRBV18 and TRBJ1-1; tentatively, D is TRBD1 (5 bases). The CDR3 length is 16 residues. V was shortened by 4 bases and J by 1 base, with 16 bases between the two germline ends. CDR1 and CDR2 from the germline V gene are KGHSH and LQKENI. The CDR3 DNA follows: TGTGCCAGCTCACTACAGGCAGGGATTAAGAACACTGAAGCTTTCTTT. The encoded protein is CASSLQAGIKNTEAFF.